The rows below give T cell receptor beta chains drawn from one sample of a study of graft-versus-host responses after intestinal transplantation. Clones were read by immunoSEQ multiplex PCR, and TCRdb kept only the in-frame ones, dropping some. The profile covers just over 85,000 clones, with 85% to 95% appearing a single time and roughly 0.4% taken by the ten largest. These receptors have no known antigen. The specimen was unstimulated CD8+ T cells sorted from spleen or lymph node cells, collected before transplant. The receptors were sampled from a human donor who was the organ donor for an intestinal transplant. The CDR3 runs from the conserved cysteine through the conserved F or W. Each record gives: J gene, V gene, D gene, clone size, CDR3 protein, CDR3 DNA. A D gene is named only where the DNA matches it firmly. Clone size is shown for a subset of rows, as once, few, many or a class of expanded clone.

>TRBJ2-1|TRBV7-3|.|.
CASSRPGNEQFF
TGTGCCAGCAGCCGCCCGGGCAATGAGCAGTTCTTC
>TRBJ2-1|TRBV11-2|TRBD1|once
CASSYWTGTVGQFF
TGTGCCAGCAGCTACTGGACAGGGACCGTTGGGCAGTTCTTC
>TRBJ2-7|TRBV4-1|.|.
CASSQSQSPYEQYF
TGCGCCAGCAGCCAATCGCAGTCCCCCTACGAGCAGTACTTC
>TRBJ1-3|TRBV6-5|.|.
CASRFRPDSGNTIYF
TGTGCCAGCAGATTCCGTCCAGACTCTGGAAACACCATATATTTT
>TRBJ2-6|TRBV7-9|.|.
CASSLSLSGANVLTF
TGTGCCAGCAGCTTATCTCTCTCTGGGGCCAACGTCCTGACTTTC
>TRBJ2-2|TRBV11-2|TRBD2|.
CASSLYGLAGGPGGELFF
TGTGCCAGCAGCCTGTACGGACTAGCGGGGGGGCCCGGCGGGGAGCTGTTTTTT
>TRBJ2-7|TRBV28|TRBD1|.
CASSLTGDGFYEQYF
TGTGCCAGCAGCCTAACAGGGGATGGCTTCTACGAGCAGTACTTC
>TRBJ1-1|TRBV7-7|.|.
CASSPVGQGGGAFF
TGTGCTAGCAGCCCAGTGGGACAAGGTGGAGGAGCTTTCTTT
>TRBJ2-1|TRBV19|TRBD2|.
CASSPGLAGYNEQFF
TGTGCCAGTAGTCCTGGACTAGCGGGGTACAATGAGCAGTTCTTC
>TRBJ2-7|TRBV9|TRBD1|.
CASSPSGTEAYEQYF
TGTGCCAGCAGCCCCTCCGGGACAGAGGCCTACGAGCAGTACTTC
>TRBJ2-7|TRBV7-3|.|.
CASSATGITGEQYF
TGTGCCAGCAGCGCAACAGGGATTACGGGCGAGCAGTACTTC
>TRBJ2-2|TRBV6-1|.|.
CASASGLGTGELFF
TGTGCCAGTGCCAGCGGGCTGGGTACCGGGGAGCTGTTTTTT
>TRBJ2-2|TRBV4-3|.|.
CASKGGMMPGELFF
TGCGCCAGCAAAGGAGGGATGATGCCCGGGGAGCTGTTTTTT
>TRBJ2-5|TRBV5-4|.|.
CASSLLTDQETQYF
TGTGCCAGCAGCTTACTGACAGACCAAGAGACCCAGTACTTC
>TRBJ2-1|TRBV5-3|TRBD2|.
CARSLGLAGAPSSYNEQFF
TGTGCCAGAAGCTTGGGACTAGCGGGGGCTCCTAGCTCCTACAATGAGCAGTTCTTC
>TRBJ1-5|TRBV5-8|.|.
CASSFDHRLTGGNQPQHF
TGTGCCAGCAGCTTCGATCATCGGCTGACGGGTGGCAATCAGCCCCAGCATTTT
>TRBJ2-2|TRBV7-2|.|.
CASSLEDGVTGELFF
TGTGCCAGCAGCTTAGAGGACGGGGTCACCGGGGAGCTGTTTTTT
>TRBJ1-2|TRBV4-3|TRBD1|.
CASSQDRQGEDYGYTF
TGCGCCAGCAGCCAAGATAGACAGGGTGAGGACTATGGCTACACCTTC
>TRBJ2-3|TRBV6-6|.|.
CASSLWGGGADTQYF
TGTGCCAGCAGCCTGTGGGGGGGCGGTGCAGATACGCAGTATTTT
>TRBJ2-5|TRBV5-5|TRBD1|once
CASSLLRGQPRGQYF
TGTGCCAGCAGCTTACTTAGGGGCCAACCCAGGGGGCAGTACTTC
>TRBJ2-7|TRBV5-1|.|.
CASSSDISYEQYF
TGCGCCAGCAGTTCGGACATTTCCTACGAGCAGTACTTC
>TRBJ2-3|TRBV7-6|.|.
CASSLAKPDTQYF
TGTGCCAGCAGCTTAGCGAAGCCAGATACGCAGTATTTT
>TRBJ2-1|TRBV4-2|TRBD2|.
CASSATGLAGGSYEQFF
TGTGCCAGCAGCGCAACGGGACTAGCGGGGGGAAGTTATGAGCAGTTCTTC
>TRBJ1-3|TRBV11-2|.|.
CASTGTGAGNTIYF
TGTGCCAGCACCGGGACGGGGGCTGGAAACACCATATATTTT
>TRBJ2-5|TRBV18|TRBD2|.
CASSLEVAGASKTQYF
TGTGCCAGCTCATTGGAGGTAGCGGGGGCTTCCAAGACCCAGTACTTC
>TRBJ1-5|TRBV6-6|TRBD1|.
CASSDRGHSNQPQHF
TGTGCCAGCAGTGACAGGGGGCATAGCAATCAGCCCCAGCATTTT
>TRBJ2-3|TRBV30|.|.
CAWRPTGDTQYF
TGTGCCTGGAGGCCAACAGGGGATACGCAGTATTTT
>TRBJ2-2|TRBV11-2|.|.
CASSLTGQPGELFF
TGTGCCAGCAGCTTAACCGGACAGCCCGGGGAGCTGTTTTTT
>TRBJ2-1|TRBV5-6|.|.
CASSLGGGVYYNEQFF
TGTGCCAGCAGCTTGGGGGGCGGGGTCTACTACAATGAGCAGTTCTTC
>TRBJ1-2|TRBV9|.|.
CASSARVGPYGYTF
TGTGCCAGCAGCGCAAGGGTGGGGCCCTATGGCTACACCTTC
>TRBJ2-5|TRBV5-5|TRBD1|.
CASSTEGTGVVSETQYF
TGTGCCAGCAGCACGGAAGGTACAGGGGTGGTTTCCGAGACCCAGTACTTC
>TRBJ2-1|TRBV6-5|.|.
CASCSSGNEQFF
TGTGCCAGCTGCTCTAGTGGGAATGAGCAGTTCTTC
>TRBJ2-7|TRBV5-6|TRBD1|.
CASSFGTESYEQYF
TGTGCCAGCAGCTTCGGGACAGAGTCCTACGAGCAGTACTTC
>TRBJ1-1|TRBV25-1|TRBD1|.
CASRASGGTEAFF
TGTGCCAGCAGGGCCTCAGGGGGCACTGAAGCTTTCTTT
>TRBJ2-2|TRBV4-3|TRBD1|.
CASSQKGAYSDGTGELFF
TGCGCCAGCAGCCAGAAGGGGGCCTACTCGGACGGCACCGGGGAGCTGTTTTTT
>TRBJ1-2|TRBV10-3|TRBD1|.
CAIIAETGEGYTF
TGTGCCATCATAGCCGAGACAGGGGAGGGCTACACCTTC
>TRBJ2-3|TRBV4-1|TRBD2|.
CASSGTSGGFTDTQYF
TGCGCCAGCAGCGGAACTAGCGGGGGCTTCACAGATACGCAGTATTTT
>TRBJ1-1|TRBV5-5|TRBD1|.
CASSSPGQGILTEAFF
TGTGCCAGCAGCTCTCCGGGACAGGGCATTCTAACTGAAGCTTTCTTT
>TRBJ2-1|TRBV6-6|.|once
CASSWTSTNNEQFF
TGTGCCAGCAGTTGGACAAGTACGAACAATGAGCAGTTCTTC
>TRBJ1-4|TRBV9|TRBD1|.
CASSASGTGDEKLFF
TGTGCCAGCAGCGCTTCCGGGACAGGGGATGAAAAACTGTTTTTT
>TRBJ2-7|TRBV5-1|TRBD2|.
CASSWGLAGGFGYEQYF
TGCGCCAGCAGCTGGGGGTTAGCGGGGGGCTTTGGGTACGAGCAGTACTTC
>TRBJ1-6|TRBV7-2|TRBD1|once
CASSSGQTYNSPLHF
TGTGCCAGCAGCTCGGGACAGACTTATAATTCACCCCTCCACTTT
>TRBJ1-3|TRBV6-1|.|.
CASGHLNTIYF
TGTGCCTCGGGACATTTAAACACCATATATTTT
>TRBJ2-5|TRBV7-2|TRBD1|.
CASSLAVGQGAYWETQYF
TGTGCCAGCAGCTTAGCAGTGGGACAGGGGGCTTATTGGGAGACCCAGTACTTC
>TRBJ2-5|TRBV15|TRBD1|.
CATSRDSSGRGETQYF
TGTGCCACCAGCAGAGATAGTTCGGGCAGGGGGGAGACCCAGTACTTC
>TRBJ1-6|TRBV9|.|.
CASSVGGEAYNSPLHF
TGTGCCAGCAGCGTAGGGGGAGAGGCCTATAATTCACCCCTCCACTTT
>TRBJ2-7|TRBV30|TRBD1|.
CAWSAGTGVNEQYF
TGTGCCTGGAGTGCCGGGACAGGGGTCAACGAGCAGTACTTC
>TRBJ2-7|TRBV5-4|.|.
CASSFGASYEQYF
TGTGCCAGCAGCTTTGGGGCCTCCTACGAGCAGTACTTC
>TRBJ2-7|TRBV29-1|TRBD1|.
CSVRDREGYEQYF
TGCAGCGTCCGGGACAGGGAAGGCTACGAGCAGTACTTC
>TRBJ2-4|TRBV5-4|TRBD2|once
CASSLVGGGAKNIQYF
TGTGCCAGCAGCTTGGTGGGGGGGGGAGCCAAAAACATTCAGTACTTC
>TRBJ2-3|TRBV2|TRBD2|once
CASSEFAGGSTDTQYF
TGTGCCAGCAGTGAATTTGCGGGGGGCAGCACAGATACGCAGTATTTT
>TRBJ2-2|TRBV28|TRBD1|.
CASSLTGTGPTGELFF
TGTGCCAGCAGTTTGACCGGGACAGGGCCCACCGGGGAGCTGTTTTTT
>TRBJ1-2|TRBV6-5|TRBD1|.
CASSYDRGANYGYTF
TGTGCCAGCAGTTACGACAGGGGTGCTAACTATGGCTACACCTTC
>TRBJ1-1|TRBV29-1|TRBD1|.
CSVQGGGMNTEAFF
TGCAGCGTACAGGGGGGAGGCATGAACACTGAAGCTTTCTTT